These 19 T cell receptor beta chains came from one sample sequenced in a study of tumor and adjacent non-tumor tissue in lung cancer (dated by TCRdb to the late 2010s). Receptors were amplified or captured by multiplex PCR. Sequencer: Illumina HiSeq 2500. TCRbeta libraries were constructed through three rounds of nested PCR with primers (Table S4) according to protocols modified from ARM-PCR. TCRdb redid the processing of the public reads, applying fastp at Q25 and MiXCR, and retained in-frame beta chains. One record per CDR3 amino acid sequence lists the most common genes and DNA. Present in this sample are under 150,000 distinct CDR3 sequences, 66% of which were seen just once. Together, the top ten hold 10% to 15% of the sample. RNA was isolated from bulk unsorted tissue, and RNA quality was assessed with a NanoDrop ND-1000 and an Agilent 2100. Sequenced sample: lung tumor tissue. These receptors were collected from a man younger than 40 with non-small cell lung cancer.

This sequence joins TRBV6-5 and TRBJ2-3, with 9 bases aligning to TRBD1. Trimming at V came to 9 bases and at J to 4 bases, leaving 11 bases not matched to a gene. The CDR3 runs to 15 residues. CDR1 is MNHEY and CDR2 is SVGAGI in the germline V gene. The CDR3 reads CASCYEDRGADTQYF. The CDR3 DNA follows: TGTGCCAGTTGTTACGAGGACAGGGGAGCAGATACGCAGTATTTT.

The J gene is TRBJ2-3, the V gene TRBV24-1; D is unclear. From germline, CDR1 is KGHDR and CDR2 SFDVKD. The V gene lost 1 base and the J gene lost 4 bases, with 2 bases spanning the gap. The CDR3 runs to 12 residues. CDR3 sequence: CATSDFADTQYF. The CDR3 bases are TGTGCCACCAGTGATTTTGCAGATACGCAGTATTTT.

As regards this clonotype: This may stem from a read error, because a much larger clone lies one nucleotide away. The chain has TRBV20-1 and TRBJ2-7; D unclear. V was shortened by 3 bases and J by 2 bases, with 14 bases between the two germline ends. The germline V gene encodes CDR1 DFQATT and CDR2 SNEGSKA (reference sequence). The CDR3 loop spans 14 amino acids. The DNA of the CDR3 is TGCAGTGCTAGTAACGACTGGTTGACCTACGAGCAGTACTTC. Amino acid sequence: CSASNDWLTYEQYF.

About this clonotype itself: A much larger clone lies one base from this, so it may be a read error. The genes are TRBV6-6 and TRBJ2-7; possible D gene TRBD2, 5 bases. CDR3 size: 14 residues. The germline CDR1 and CDR2 sequences are MNHNY and SVGAGI (reference sequence). The CDR3 sequence: CASRPHGGSGEQHF. CDR3 DNA sequence: TGTGCCAGCAGACCTCACGGCGGGTCTGGCGAGCAGCACTTC.

On this clonotype: A much larger clone lies one base from this, so it may be a read error. The rearrangement joins TRBV20-1 to TRBJ2-2, with 11 bases lining up with TRBD2. This CDR3 is 17 amino acids long. The germline gives CDR1 DFQATT, CDR2 SNEGSKA (reference sequence). The CDR3: CTARDTSGGLNTGELFF. The CDR3 DNA follows: TGCACTGCTAGAGATACTAGCGGGGGCCTAAACACCGGGGAGCTGTTTTTT.

The table lists this clonotype with many counts. The gene calls are TRBV20-1 and TRBJ1-3; no clear D. V lost 5 bases and J lost 7, with 15 bases in between. Germline loops: CDR1 DFQATT, CDR2 SNEGSKA (reference sequence). The CDR3 is 13 amino acids. CDR3 DNA: TGCAGTGCTCTCTATGGCCCGCGGAACACCATATATTTT. It is translated as CSALYGPRNTIYF.

This CDR3 is CASSLGTVCTDTQYF. CDR3 nucleotides: TGTGCCAGCAGCTTGGGGACAGTATGCACAGATACGCAGTATTTT. The chain has TRBV11-2 and TRBJ2-3, with TRBD1 matching 7 bases. The CDR3 is made up of 15 amino acids. With 3 bases clipped from V and 1 base from J, the junction kept 4 bases outside the gene matches. Germline V gene lookup returns CDR1 SGHAT and CDR2 FQNNGV. Drawing the rest from reference TRBV11-2 and TRBJ2-3, the complete variable domain is EAGVAQSPRYKIIEKRQSVAFWCNPISGHATLYWYQQILGQGPKLLIQFQNNGVVDDSQLPKDRFSAERLKGVDSTLKIQPAKLEDSAVYLCASSLGTVCTDTQYFGPGTRLTVL.

The gene calls are TRBV20-1 and TRBJ2-3, with D perhaps TRBD1 (6 bases). The J call may be mistaken, given a closer DNA end match to TRBJ1-5. The CDR3 consists of 14 residues. Germline V CDR1 and CDR2: DFQATT, SNEGSKA (reference sequence). Here the CDR3 reads CSARDYRGGDTQHF. DNA of the CDR3: TGCAGTGCTAGAGATTATAGGGGGGGAGATACGCAGCATTTT.

The chain joins TRBV6-1 to TRBJ2-7; D perhaps matches TRBD1 (5 bases). Germline CDR1 and CDR2: MNHNS and SASEGT. The CDR3 contains 12 residues. V lost 7 bases and J lost 6, with 13 bases in between. The CDR3 loop reads CASTQGAFEQYF. For the CDR3, the DNA is TGTGCCAGCACCCAAGGGGCGTTCGAGCAGTACTTC.

The CDR3 loop is CAGSWWNTEAFF. CDR3 bases: TGTGCCGGTAGTTGGTGGAACACTGAAGCTTTCTTT. The chain uses TRBV6-2 or TRBV6-3 and TRBJ1-1; the D is unclear. V was shortened by 11 bases and J by 1 base, with 11 bases between the two germline ends. This CDR3 spans 12 amino acids. CDR1 MNHEY and CDR2 SVGEGT come from the germline V gene.

As regards this clonotype: The junction differs from germline at one of its ends, possibly a read error. The chain has TRBV29-1 and TRBJ2-5; 12 bases map to TRBD2. This CDR3 contains 16 residues. Germline V gene sequence: CDR1 SQVTM, CDR2 ANQGSEA. CDR3 in DNA: TGCAGCACCCGCGGGGCTAGCGGGGGGGCCGTAGAGGCCCAGCACTTC. Its translation: CSTRGASGGAVEAQHF.

There are many counts of this clonotype. This chain joins TRBV6-5 and TRBJ1-1; D remains unclear. Germline assignment: CDR1 MNHEY and CDR2 SVGAGI. The CDR3 is made up of 14 amino acids. With 6 bases removed from V and 3 bases from J, the gap between germline ends came to 14 bases. CDR3 coding DNA: TGTGCCAGCAGACCCCCTGGAGGAGACACTGAAGCTTTCTTT. It translates to CASRPPGGDTEAFF.

Ten or more counts support this clonotype. V gene TRBV6-1 combines with J gene TRBJ1-5; TRBD1 aligns across 9 bases. The CDR3 is made up of 14 amino acids. Germline-derived CDR1 and CDR2 are MNHNS and SASEGT. V was pared by 7 bases and J by 6 bases, with 7 bases of the junction left unmatched. The CDR3 nucleotides are TGTGCCAGCACCTGGGACAGGGATGGTCAGCCCCAGCATTTT. Amino acid sequence: CASTWDRDGQPQHF.

The table lists this clonotype with many counts. In nucleotides, the CDR3 is TGCAGCGTTGCCGGGACAGGGGCTCTAGACACGCAGTATTTT. This encodes CSVAGTGALDTQYF. J is TRBJ2-3 and V is TRBV29-1, with 10 bases aligning to TRBD1. With V trimmed by 4 bases and J by 9 bases, 10 bases remained unmatched. The CDR3 length is 14 residues. From germline, CDR1 is SQVTM and CDR2 ANQGSEA.

As to this clonotype: This could be a read error, since a much larger clone is one nucleotide away. The chain couples TRBV6-6 to TRBJ2-5; no firm D call. Germline V gene lookup returns CDR1 MNHNY and CDR2 SVGAGI (reference sequence). This CDR3 comprises 13 residues. V lost 6 bases to trimming and J lost 0 bases, with 8 bases between them. This chain's CDR3 is CASSDSYQETQYF. The CDR3 nucleotides read TGTGCCAGCAGCGACTCGTACCAAGAGACCCAGTACTTC.

This clonotype was detected only a few times. At one end the junction does not follow the germline gene, possibly because of a read error. The V call is TRBV11-3, the J call TRBJ2-3; D not certain. This CDR3 has 13 amino acids. Germline V lookup: CDR1 SGHNT, CDR2 YENEEA. CDR3 residues: CVSSLEYTDTQYF. The CDR3 DNA reads as TGTGTCAGCAGCTTAGAATACACTGATACGCAGTATTTT.

As to this clonotype: This may be a read error: a much more frequent sequence differs by one nucleotide. CDR3 coding DNA: TGCAGCGTTGTAGCAGGGCCCTACGAGCAGCACTTC. Amino acids: CSVVAGPYEQHF. V usage is TRBV29-1 and J usage is TRBJ2-7, with a possible D match to TRBD1 (5 bases). The V gene's germline CDR1 is SQVTM and CDR2 ANQGSEA. CDR3 size: 12 residues.

This clonotype occurred many times. V usage is TRBV20-1 and J usage is TRBJ2-7; TRBD2 matches at 7 bases. The germline V gene has CDR1 DFQATT and CDR2 SNEGSKA (reference sequence). Trimming at V came to 4 bases and at J to 3 bases, leaving 9 bases not matched to a gene. This CDR3 comprises 14 residues. The CDR3 protein is CSAKLAGVGYEQYF. Here the CDR3 DNA reads TGCAGTGCTAAGCTTGCGGGAGTTGGCTACGAGCAGTACTTC.

Concerning this clonotype itself: One junction end does not reproduce the germline sequence, and a read error may be involved. The chain couples TRBV20-1 to TRBJ1-2; weak D call: TRBD1 (6 bases). The CDR3 has 13 amino acids. Per the germline V gene, CDR1 is DFQATT and CDR2 is SNEGSKA (reference sequence). CDR3 amino acids: CIASLAGASGYTF. CDR3 nucleotide sequence: TGCATTGCTAGCCTGGCGGGGGCGTCTGGTTACACCTTC.